The table lists the clone carrying this T cell receptor (beta chain) with many counts. At one end the junction does not follow the germline gene, possibly because of a read error. Each CDR3 protein is one row after TCRdb ran MiXCR on the 5' RACE reads. Of hundreds of thousands of distinct CDR3 sequences in the sample, 21% were seen once. The sample originates from a study of identical twins. Germline loops: CDR1 SGHRS, CDR2 YFSETQ. This CDR3 spans 13 amino acids. The same data also contributed to another study, on T cells expressing NK-cell markers.

The receptor was isolated from a woman aged 18 to 35 in good health. The genes are TRBV5-1 and TRBJ2-1; D is uncertain. The sequencing input was PBMCs. The DNA for the CDR3 is TGTGCCAGCAGCCTCGTCCTCCACAATGAGCAGTTCTTC. Translated, it gives CASSLVLHNEQFF.